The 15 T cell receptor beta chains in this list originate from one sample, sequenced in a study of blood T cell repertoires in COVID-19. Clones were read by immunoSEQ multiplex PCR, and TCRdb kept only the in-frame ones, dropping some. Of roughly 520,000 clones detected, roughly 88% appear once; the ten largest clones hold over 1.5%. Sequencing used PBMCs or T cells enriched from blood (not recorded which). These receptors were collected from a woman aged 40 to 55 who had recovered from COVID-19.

The CDR3 sequence: CATSTGASTDTQYF. The CDR3, as DNA: TGTGCCACCTCAACGGGAGCGAGTACAGATACGCAGTATTTT. The rearrangement links TRBV24-1 to TRBJ2-3; the D gene is possibly TRBD2 (6 bases). V was clipped by 9 bases and J by 3 bases, with 15 bases between them. The CDR3 covers 14 residues. CDR1 is KGHDR, CDR2 SFDVKD, per germline.

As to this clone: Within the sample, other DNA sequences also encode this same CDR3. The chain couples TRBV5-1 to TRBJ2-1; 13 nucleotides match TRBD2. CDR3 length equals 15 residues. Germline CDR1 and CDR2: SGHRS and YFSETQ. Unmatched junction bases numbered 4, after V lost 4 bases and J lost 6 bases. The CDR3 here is CASSLGLAGVNEQFF. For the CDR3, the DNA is TGCGCCAGCAGCCTAGGACTAGCGGGAGTCAATGAGCAGTTCTTC.

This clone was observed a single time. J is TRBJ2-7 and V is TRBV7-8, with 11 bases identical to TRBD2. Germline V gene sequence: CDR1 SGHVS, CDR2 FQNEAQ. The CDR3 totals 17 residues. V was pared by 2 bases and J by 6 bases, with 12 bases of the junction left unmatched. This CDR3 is CASSLYPSLAGGSEQYF. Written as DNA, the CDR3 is TGTGCCAGCAGCTTATACCCCTCCCTAGCGGGAGGATCCGAGCAGTACTTC.

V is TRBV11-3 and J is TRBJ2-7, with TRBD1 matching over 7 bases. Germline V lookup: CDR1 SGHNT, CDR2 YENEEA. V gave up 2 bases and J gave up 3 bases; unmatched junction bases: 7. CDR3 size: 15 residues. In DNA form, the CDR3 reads TGTGCCAGCAGCTTAAGGGTCCGGGACAGCTACGAGCAGTACTTC. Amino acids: CASSLRVRDSYEQYF.

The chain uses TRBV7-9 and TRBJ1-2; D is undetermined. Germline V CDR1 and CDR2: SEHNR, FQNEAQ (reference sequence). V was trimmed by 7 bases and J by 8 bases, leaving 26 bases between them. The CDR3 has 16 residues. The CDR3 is CASTSQGQITGGGYTF. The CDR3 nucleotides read TGTGCCAGCACCTCCCAAGGGCAGATTACCGGAGGAGGCTACACCTTC. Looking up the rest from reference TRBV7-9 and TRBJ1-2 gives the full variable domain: DTGVSQNPRHKITKRGQNVTFRCDPISEHNRLYWYRQTLGQGPEFLTYFQNEAQLEKSRLLSDRFSAERPKGSFSTLEIQRTEQGDSAMYLCASTSQGQITGGGYTFGSGTRLTVV.

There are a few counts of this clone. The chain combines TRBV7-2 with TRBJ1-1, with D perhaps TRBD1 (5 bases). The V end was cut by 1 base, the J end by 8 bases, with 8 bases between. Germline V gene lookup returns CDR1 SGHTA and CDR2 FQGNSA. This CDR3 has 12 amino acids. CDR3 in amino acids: CASSLGGGEAFF. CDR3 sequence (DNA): TGTGCCAGCAGCTTAGGCGGGGGAGAAGCTTTCTTT.

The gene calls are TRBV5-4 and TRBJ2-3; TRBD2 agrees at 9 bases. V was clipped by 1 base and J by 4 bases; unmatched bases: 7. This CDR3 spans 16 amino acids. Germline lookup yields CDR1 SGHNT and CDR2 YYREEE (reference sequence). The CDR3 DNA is TGTGCCAGCAGCTTGAGGCGGGAGGGCCCTTCAGATACGCAGTATTTT. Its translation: CASSLRREGPSDTQYF. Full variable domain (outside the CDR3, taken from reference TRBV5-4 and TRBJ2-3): ETGVTQSPTHLIKTRGQQVTLRCSSQSGHNTVSWYQQALGQGPQFIFQYYREEENGRGNFPPRFSGLQFPNYSSELNVNALELDDSALYLCASSLRREGPSDTQYFGPGTRLTVL.

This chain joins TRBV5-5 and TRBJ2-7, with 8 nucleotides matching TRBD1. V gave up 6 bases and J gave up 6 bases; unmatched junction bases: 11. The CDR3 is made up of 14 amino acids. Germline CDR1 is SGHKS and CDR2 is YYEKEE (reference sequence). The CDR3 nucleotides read TGTGCCAGCACCCCTTGGGACAGGACCCCCGAGCAGTACTTC. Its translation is CASTPWDRTPEQYF.

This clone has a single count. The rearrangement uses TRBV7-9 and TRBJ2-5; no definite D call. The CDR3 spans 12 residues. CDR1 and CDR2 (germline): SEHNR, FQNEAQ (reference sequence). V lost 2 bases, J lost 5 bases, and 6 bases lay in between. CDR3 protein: CASSLSLETQYF. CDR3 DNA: TGTGCCAGCAGCTTATCCTTGGAGACCCAGTACTTC. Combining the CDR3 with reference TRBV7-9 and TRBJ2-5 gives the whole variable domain DTGVSQNPRHKITKRGQNVTFRCDPISEHNRLYWYRQTLGQGPEFLTYFQNEAQLEKSRLLSDRFSAERPKGSFSTLEIQRTEQGDSAMYLCASSLSLETQYFGPGTRLLVL.

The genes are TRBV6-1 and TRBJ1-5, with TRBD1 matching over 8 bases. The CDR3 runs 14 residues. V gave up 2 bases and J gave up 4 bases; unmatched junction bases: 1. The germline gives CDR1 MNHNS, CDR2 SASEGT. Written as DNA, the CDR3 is TGTGCCAGCAGTGAACAGGGGGCGAATCAGCCCCAGCATTTT. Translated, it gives CASSEQGANQPQHF.

CDR3 loop: CASSPRTGAPYEQYF. The CDR3 bases are TGTGCCAGCAGCCCCCGGACAGGCGCCCCCTACGAGCAGTACTTC. This rearrangement joins TRBV13 to TRBJ2-7; TRBD1 matches 7 bases. The CDR3 length is 15 residues. Germline CDR1 and CDR2: PRHDT and FYEKMQ (reference sequence). The trim removed 5 bases at V and 2 bases at J, leaving 9 bases unmatched. Complete variable domain (other parts from reference TRBV13 and TRBJ2-7): AAGVIQSPRHLIKEKRETATLKCYPIPRHDTVYWYQQGPGQDPQFLISFYEKMQSDKGSIPDRFSAQQFSDYHSELNMSSLELGDSALYFCASSPRTGAPYEQYFGPGTRLTVT.

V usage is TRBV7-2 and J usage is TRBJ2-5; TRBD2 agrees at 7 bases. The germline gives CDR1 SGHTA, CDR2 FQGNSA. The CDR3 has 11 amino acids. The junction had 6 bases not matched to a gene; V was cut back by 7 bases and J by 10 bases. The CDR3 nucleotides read TGTGCCAGCACCTTGGGGGGGAACCAGTACTTC. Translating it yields CASTLGGNQYF. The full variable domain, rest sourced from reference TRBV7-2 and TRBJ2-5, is GAGVSQSPSNKVTEKGKDVELRCDPISGHTALYWYRQSLGQGLEFLIYFQGNSAPDKSGLPSDRFSAERTGGSVSTLTIQRTQQEDSAVYLCASTLGGNQYFGPGTRLLVL.

The chain's CDR3 is CASSPDRVTGELFF. Here the CDR3 DNA reads TGTGCCAGCAGCCCCGACAGGGTTACCGGGGAGCTGTTTTTT. The genes are TRBV7-2 and TRBJ2-2; 7 bases fit TRBD1. This CDR3 spans 14 amino acids. Unmatched junction bases numbered 5, after V lost 5 bases and J lost 5 bases. Per germline, CDR1 SGHTA and CDR2 FQGNSA.

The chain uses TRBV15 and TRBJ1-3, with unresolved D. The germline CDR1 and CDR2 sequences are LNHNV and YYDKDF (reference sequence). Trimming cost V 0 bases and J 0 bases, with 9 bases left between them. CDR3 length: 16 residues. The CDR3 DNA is TGTGCCACCAGCAGAGATCTAGGCATCTCTGGAAACACCATATATTTT. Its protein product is CATSRDLGISGNTIYF.

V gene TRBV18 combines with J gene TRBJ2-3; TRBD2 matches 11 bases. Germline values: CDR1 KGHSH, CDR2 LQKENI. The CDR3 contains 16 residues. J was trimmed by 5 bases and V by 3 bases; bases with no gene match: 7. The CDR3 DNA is TGTGCCAGCTCACCGTCCCTAGCGGGAGGAAGAGATACGCAGTATTTT. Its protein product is CASSPSLAGGRDTQYF.